Below, 14 T cell receptor beta chains from the same sample are listed, as sequenced in a study of T cell clones after liver transplantation. TCRdb's copy holds only in-frame clones and misses some; the assay was immunoSEQ multiplex PCR. Of fewer than 80,000 clones in the sample, 84% are singletons; the top ten hold less than 2.5%. The source was CD4+ T cells from blood, collected less than 50 months after liver transplant. All receptors derive from a human patient who received a liver transplant. Some T cells may originate from the graft donor.

The chain links TRBV7-8 to TRBJ2-7, with D possibly matching TRBD1 (5 bases). The CDR3 covers 17 residues. V was clipped by 4 bases and J by 7 bases, with 26 bases between them. The germline V gene encodes CDR1 SGHVS and CDR2 FQNEAQ. The CDR3 region is CASSSYRIATRRGEQYF. As DNA, the CDR3 is TGTGCCAGCAGCTCTTACAGGATTGCGACCCGTCGTGGGGAGCAGTACTTC. Full variable domain (rest looked up from reference TRBV7-8 and TRBJ2-7): GAGVSQSPRYKVAKRGQDVALRCDPISGHVSLFWYQQALGQGPEFLTYFQNEAQLDKSGLPSDRFFAERPEGSVSTLKIQRTQQEDSAVYLCASSSYRIATRRGEQYFGPGTRLTVT.

The chain couples TRBV28 to TRBJ2-1; D may be TRBD2 (5 bases). Per germline, CDR1 MDHEN and CDR2 SYDVKM. V was shortened by 5 bases and J by 5 bases, with 19 bases between the two germline ends. The CDR3 is 16 amino acids. CDR3 sequence (DNA): TGTGCCAGCAGTCCTAACGATCTTGGGCGGGACAATGAGCAGTTCTTC. This sequence encodes CASSPNDLGRDNEQFF.

Comments on this clone: The junction departs from the called germline gene at one end, perhaps through a read error. The chain recombines TRBV5-4 with TRBJ2-5; D may correspond to TRBD1 or TRBD2 (5 bases each). This CDR3 has 13 amino acids. Germline CDR1 SGHNT, CDR2 YYREEE (reference sequence). CDR3 in DNA: TGTGCCAGCAGGCTGAGGGGTTGGGAGAGCCAGTACTTC. Protein: CASRLRGWESQYF.

V and J are TRBV2 and TRBJ1-6; D unresolved. Trimming stripped 0 bases from V and 7 bases from J, with 13 bases between. The germline V gene has CDR1 SNHLY and CDR2 FYNNEI. CDR3 length: 16 residues. The CDR3, as DNA: TGTGCCAGCAGTGAAGCGCCCAATAGGTTCAATTCACCCCTCCACTTT. It translates to CASSEAPNRFNSPLHF.

V usage is TRBV7-2 and J usage is TRBJ2-7; TRBD1 matches 9 bases. Germline V gene data show CDR1 as SGHTA and CDR2 as FQGNSA. V gave up 1 base and J gave up 4 bases; unmatched junction bases: 2. The CDR3 has 14 residues. The CDR3 region has the DNA TGTGCCAGCAGCTTAGGGGGACAGGGTTACGAGCAGTACTTC. Protein: CASSLGGQGYEQYF.

The chain employs TRBV19 and TRBJ1-1; TRBD1 matches at 8 bases. Germline CDR1 reads LNHDA; CDR2 reads SQIVND (reference sequence). CDR3 length: 13 amino acids. J was trimmed by 2 bases and V by 7 bases; bases with no gene match: 3. CDR3 bases: TGTGCCAGTAAGGACAGGGAAAACACTGAAGCTTTCTTT. Amino acid sequence: CASKDRENTEAFF.

This clone has just one count. CDR3 coding DNA: TGCGCCAGCAGCCCGACTAGCGGGAGGGACACCGGGGAGCTGTTTTTT. It is translated as CASSPTSGRDTGELFF. This chain joins TRBV5-1 and TRBJ2-2; 14 positions agree with TRBD2. V was clipped by 4 bases and J by 3 bases; unmatched bases: 2. Germline CDR1 is SGHRS and CDR2 is YFSETQ. The CDR3 has 16 residues.

This clone was observed once. This chain links TRBV7-9 with TRBJ2-5, with D maybe TRBD2 (6 bases). The V end lost 2 bases, the J end lost 4 bases, and 8 bases lay between the germline ends. The CDR3 totals 13 residues. In germline, CDR1 is SEHNR, CDR2 FQNEAQ (reference sequence). CDR3 bases: TGTGCCAGCAGCTTAAACGGGAGAGAGACCCAGTACTTC. This sequence encodes CASSLNGRETQYF.

The chain is built from TRBV28 and TRBJ1-1, with D hard to call. The germline V gene encodes CDR1 MDHEN and CDR2 SYDVKM. The CDR3 loop spans 14 amino acids. Trimming pared 7 bases from V and 0 bases from J, leaving 12 bases between. The CDR3 DNA reads as TGTGCCAGCACCATTGGGCAGGTGAACACTGAAGCTTTCTTT. Residues: CASTIGQVNTEAFF.

This clone is medium-sized (0.01 to 0.1%) within its sample. This sequence joins TRBV5-5 and TRBJ2-7; TRBD1 agrees at 8 bases. V dropped 3 bases and J dropped 7; count of bases not matched to a gene: 9. The CDR3 consists of 14 residues. The germline gives CDR1 SGHKS, CDR2 YYEKEE (reference sequence). The CDR3 region is CASSSILTGGEQYF. For the CDR3, the DNA is TGTGCCAGCAGCTCAATACTTACAGGGGGAGAGCAGTACTTC.

The chain couples TRBV7-2 to TRBJ2-3; 9 bases line up with TRBD1. Losses at the gene ends were 5 bases for V and 2 bases for J; bases not matched to a gene: 5. The CDR3 is 15 residues long. Germline values: CDR1 SGHTA, CDR2 FQGNSA. In DNA form, the CDR3 reads TGTGCCAGCAGCCTCGGACAGGGGAACACAGATACGCAGTATTTT. The encoded protein is CASSLGQGNTDTQYF.

This clone was seen only a few times. The gene calls are TRBV14 and TRBJ2-5; 13 bases are a match to TRBD2. The CDR3 has 16 residues. The junction had 7 bases not matched to a gene; V was cut back by 4 bases and J by 5 bases. CDR1 SGHDN and CDR2 FVKESK come from the germline V gene. Written as DNA, the CDR3 is TGTGCCAGCAGCCCCGGACTAGCGGGAGAAAGGGAGACCCAGTACTTC. It yields the protein CASSPGLAGERETQYF.

The gene calls are TRBV18 and TRBJ2-7; 10 bases map to TRBD1. Germline trimming cut 3 bases from V and 5 bases from J; bases unmatched to any gene: 7. The CDR3 is 15 residues long. Germline CDR1 reads KGHSH; CDR2 reads LQKENI. CDR3 in DNA: TGTGCCAGCTCACCTACGGGACAGGGGTTCCACGAGCAGTACTTC. Translating gives CASSPTGQGFHEQYF.

The rearrangement links TRBV7-8 to TRBJ2-1, with D possibly being TRBD2 (6 bases). V was shortened by 1 base and J by 10 bases, with 11 bases between the two germline ends. The CDR3 totals 13 residues. CDR1 and CDR2 (germline): SGHVS, FQNEAQ. Here the CDR3 reads CASSLVVGREQFF. Written as DNA, the CDR3 is TGTGCCAGCAGCTTAGTAGTTGGGAGGGAGCAGTTCTTC.